The sequence of this T cell receptor beta chain was determined in a study of blood T cell repertoires in COVID-19. The assay was immunoSEQ multiplex PCR, and TCRdb's table has in-frame clones only and misses some. The sample has 120,000 to 150,000 clones; roughly four fifths are singletons. The specimen sequenced was peripheral blood. This sequence was found in a human donor with acute or convalescent COVID-19. The donor label of this sample is uncertain.

Here the CDR3 reads CASSNLKEISNQPQHF. CDR3 coding DNA: TGTGCCAGCAGCAACCTTAAAGAGATTAGCAATCAGCCCCAGCATTTT. The gene calls are TRBV5-6 and TRBJ1-5; D is ambiguous. This CDR3 has 16 residues. Germline assignment: CDR1 SGHDT and CDR2 YYEEEE. The germline V and J ends were trimmed by 4 bases and 0 bases, with 14 bases remaining between them.